One sample yielded the 7 T cell receptor beta chains listed below, sequenced in a study of identical twins. TCRdb analysed the 5' RACE reads with MiXCR anew, one entry per CDR3 protein. This sample has about 720,000 distinct CDR3 sequences; roughly 18% occur once, and the top ten carry about 12%. These data also featured in a second study, about T cells expressing NK-cell markers.

The specimen sequenced was PBMCs. These receptors were taken from a woman younger than 35 in good health.

In DNA, the CDR3 is TGCAGTGCTTCACGAGACACCACAGATACGCAGTATTTT. Translating gives CSASRDTTDTQYF. This chain joins TRBV20-1 and TRBJ2-3; no definite D call. The ends were cut back, 5 bases at V and 2 bases at J, with 11 bases in the middle. The CDR3 consists of 13 residues. Germline loops: CDR1 DFQATT, CDR2 SNEGSKA (reference sequence).

The V and J genes are TRBV20-1 and TRBJ2-1; tentative D call: TRBD1 (6 bases). The germline V and J ends were trimmed by 2 bases and 2 bases, with 13 bases remaining between them. Per germline, CDR1 DFQATT and CDR2 SNEGSKA (reference sequence). This CDR3 contains 15 residues. Written as DNA, the CDR3 is TGCAGTGCTAGAAACCCGTCAGGGGCCTACAATGAGCAGTTCTTC. It codes for CSARNPSGAYNEQFF.

In this sample, this clonotype turned up a few times. V is TRBV15 and J is TRBJ2-7; 11 positions agree with TRBD2. V was pared by 5 bases and J by 6 bases, with 9 bases of the junction left unmatched. Germline V gene sequence: CDR1 LNHNV, CDR2 YYDKDF (reference sequence). This CDR3 has 15 residues. The CDR3 is CATSVRLAGTREQYF. CDR3 nucleotides: TGTGCCACCAGCGTAAGACTAGCGGGAACGCGCGAGCAGTACTTC.

This clonotype was detected a few times. The chain couples TRBV5-1 to TRBJ2-1, with D maybe TRBD1 (6 bases). Germline V gene sequence: CDR1 SGHRS, CDR2 YFSETQ. The CDR3 runs 15 residues. Deletions cut 4 bases from V and 5 bases from J, with 16 bases between. The CDR3 is CASSPLGQNDNEQFF. The CDR3 bases are TGCGCCAGCAGCCCGCTCGGACAGAACGACAATGAGCAGTTCTTC.

This clonotype was counted between two and nine times. This sequence joins TRBV12-3 or TRBV12-4 and TRBJ1-1; D call uncertain. Trimming removed 0 bases at V and 4 bases at J, with 6 bases between. The CDR3 extends over 13 amino acids. The CDR3 sequence is CASSLAVSTEAFF. The CDR3 DNA is TGTGCCAGCAGTTTAGCCGTGAGCACTGAAGCTTTCTTT.

J is TRBJ2-7 and V is TRBV7-8, with 8 bases that match TRBD2. V trimming: 5 bases; J trimming: 4 bases; junction bases outside the gene matches: 4. This CDR3 comprises 13 residues. From germline, CDR1 is SGHVS and CDR2 FQNEAQ. CDR3 coding DNA: TGTGCCAGCAGCCCGGGGGGGCAGTACGAGCAGTACTTC. This sequence encodes CASSPGGQYEQYF.

This clonotype was counted between two and nine times. The rearrangement links TRBV5-6 to TRBJ2-7, with D tentatively TRBD1 (7 bases). The germline V gene encodes CDR1 SGHDT and CDR2 YYEEEE. The CDR3 has 15 amino acids. The V and J ends lost 0 bases and 5 bases respectively, with 15 bases between them. The CDR3 coding sequence is TGTGCCAGCAGCTTGGTAGGAGGAGGGGGCGACGAGCAGTACTTC. Translated, it gives CASSLVGGGGDEQYF.